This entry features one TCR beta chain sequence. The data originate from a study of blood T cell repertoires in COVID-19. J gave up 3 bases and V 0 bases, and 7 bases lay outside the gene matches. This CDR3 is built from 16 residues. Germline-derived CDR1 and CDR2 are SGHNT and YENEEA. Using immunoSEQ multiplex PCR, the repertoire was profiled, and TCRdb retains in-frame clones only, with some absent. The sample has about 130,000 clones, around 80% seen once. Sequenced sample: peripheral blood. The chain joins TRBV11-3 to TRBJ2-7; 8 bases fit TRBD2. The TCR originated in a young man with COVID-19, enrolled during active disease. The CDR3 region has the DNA TGTGCCAGCAGCTTAGACGTCTCGGGGGGGCACTACGAGCAGTACTTC. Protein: CASSLDVSGGHYEQYF. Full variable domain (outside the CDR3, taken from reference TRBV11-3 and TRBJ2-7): EAGVVQSPRYKIIEKKQPVAFWCNPISGHNTLYWYLQNLGQGPELLIRYENEEAVDDSQLPKDRFSAERLKGVDSTLKIQPAELGDSAVYLCASSLDVSGGHYEQYFGPGTRLTVT.